One and the same sample provided the 23 T cell receptor beta chains below, sequenced in a study of a mutant IDH1 vaccine in newly diagnosed glioma. Time point described: week 11, during vaccination. Vaccinated patients received 300 ug of mutant IDH1 20-mer peptide per dose, with topical imiquimod. No antigen has been assigned to these receptors. Clones were read by immunoSEQ multiplex PCR, and TCRdb kept only the in-frame ones, dropping some. The data hold fewer than 70,000 clones, with about four fifths observed a single time. The specimen comprised PBMCs, sampled from a glioma patient whose treatment included an IDH1 peptide vaccine. The receptors here all came from a young man with glioma.

The chain has TRBV6-5 and TRBJ1-6, with unresolved D. Germline V gene data show CDR1 as MNHEY and CDR2 as SVGAGI. The CDR3 is 13 amino acids. V lost 5 bases, J lost 7 bases, and 9 bases lay in between. DNA of the CDR3: TGTGCCAGCAGTCCGACCCTCAATTCACCCCTCCACTTT. This gives the protein CASSPTLNSPLHF.

The rearrangement joins TRBV11-3 to TRBJ2-1, with 8 bases matching TRBD1. The CDR3 is 16 amino acids. Germline values: CDR1 SGHNT, CDR2 YENEEA. The V gene end was trimmed by 2 bases and the J gene end by 5 bases; junction bases not matched to a gene: 8. CDR3 amino acids: CASSLTQWTGHNEQFF. The CDR3 coding sequence is TGTGCCAGCAGCTTAACGCAGTGGACAGGGCACAATGAGCAGTTCTTC.

This chain joins TRBV4-3 and TRBJ2-3; tentatively, D is TRBD2 (5 bases). V was trimmed by 2 bases and J by 9 bases, leaving 12 bases between them. CDR3 length: 13 amino acids. Germline CDR1 reads LGHNA; CDR2 reads YSLEER. This chain's CDR3 is CASSQMREGTQYF. The CDR3 region has the DNA TGCGCCAGCAGCCAAATGAGGGAAGGGACGCAGTATTTT.

The genes are TRBV30 and TRBJ1-6; perhaps TRBD1 as D (5 bases). V was shortened by 0 bases and J by 11 bases, with 14 bases between the two germline ends. The CDR3 is 14 residues long. Looked up from germline, CDR1 is GTSNPN and CDR2 is SVGIG (reference sequence). The CDR3 bases are TGTGCCTGGAGTGTAGGCTATGAGGGGCCACCCCTCCACTTT. Translated, it gives CAWSVGYEGPPLHF.

The table lists this clone with a count of one. J is TRBJ1-5 and V is TRBV6-1, with D possibly TRBD1 on 5 matching bases. Trimming removed 6 bases at V and 5 bases at J, with 11 bases between. Germline V gives CDR1 MNHNS, CDR2 SASEGT. The CDR3 has 13 residues. The CDR3 loop is CASSGARDQPQHF. For the CDR3, the DNA is TGTGCCAGCAGCGGGGCGAGGGATCAGCCCCAGCATTTT.

This sequence joins TRBV16 and TRBJ2-4; D uncertain. Germline V gene data show CDR1 as KGHSY and CDR2 as FQNENV. V gave up 0 bases and J gave up 1 base, with 7 bases separating them. The CDR3 loop spans 15 amino acids. The CDR3 loop is CASSQSTGAKNIQYF. The CDR3 coding sequence is TGTGCCAGCAGCCAATCGACCGGGGCCAAAAACATTCAGTACTTC.

The chain links TRBV10-3 to TRBJ1-4, with unresolved D. CDR3 size: 14 residues. Germline CDR1 is ENHRY and CDR2 is SYGVKD. V was clipped by 3 bases and J by 4 bases, with 9 bases between them. The CDR3 coding sequence is TGTGCCATCAGTGACGGGAAGAATAATGAAAAACTGTTTTTT. Its translation is CAISDGKNNEKLFF.

The chain combines TRBV6-1 with TRBJ2-5; TRBD2 might be the D (7 bases). This CDR3 has 13 residues. The ends were cut back, 8 bases at V and 3 bases at J, with 13 bases in the middle. Germline V gene lookup returns CDR1 MNHNS and CDR2 SASEGT. The CDR3 here is CASSGGTEETQYF. DNA for the CDR3: TGTGCCAGCTCGGGGGGCACTGAAGAGACCCAGTACTTC.

The chain couples TRBV7-6 to TRBJ1-6; 7 bases align to TRBD1. V dropped 5 bases and J dropped 7; count of bases not matched to a gene: 5. Germline V gene sequence: CDR1 SGHVS, CDR2 FNYEAQ. CDR3 length equals 14 residues. For the CDR3, the DNA is TGTGCCAGCAGCCAGGGACAGCTCAATTCACCCCTCCACTTT. Amino acids: CASSQGQLNSPLHF.

This clone was detected a few times. The rearrangement links TRBV14 to TRBJ1-6; D possibly corresponds to TRBD1 (5 bases). The CDR3 contains 16 residues. Germline CDR1 reads SGHDN; CDR2 reads FVKESK. Between the trimmed V and J ends, which lost 4 bases and 5 bases, there was a span of 15 bases. The CDR3 DNA reads as TGTGCCAGCAGCCCGTTCTTGGGCAGGGATAATTCACCCCTCCACTTT. This codes for CASSPFLGRDNSPLHF.

The chain uses TRBV19 and TRBJ1-3, with D perhaps TRBD1 (5 bases). This CDR3 is built from 14 residues. Per germline, CDR1 LNHDA and CDR2 SQIVND (reference sequence). V gave up 4 bases and J gave up 8 bases, with 15 bases separating them. In DNA form, the CDR3 reads TGTGCCAGTAGTACGCCGGGACTTCGGGACACCATATATTTT. It translates to CASSTPGLRDTIYF. The full variable domain, completed using reference TRBV19 and TRBJ1-3, is DGGITQSPKYLFRKEGQNVTLSCEQNLNHDAMYWYRQDPGQGLRLIYYSQIVNDFQKGDIAEGYSVSREKKESFPLTVTSAQKNPTAFYLCASSTPGLRDTIYFGEGSWLTVV.

J is TRBJ2-3 and V is TRBV7-9; D unclear. The V gene lost 1 base and the J gene lost 4 bases, with 6 bases spanning the gap. Germline V gene data show CDR1 as SEHNR and CDR2 as FQNEAQ (reference sequence). The CDR3 runs to 13 residues. The CDR3 loop is CASSLEVPDTQYF. The DNA of the CDR3 is TGTGCCAGCAGCTTAGAGGTACCAGATACGCAGTATTTT.

This clone was observed a handful of times. The V call is TRBV5-1, the J call TRBJ2-5; 8 bases align to TRBD1. The germline CDR1 and CDR2 sequences are SGHRS and YFSETQ. This CDR3 region has 14 residues. V dropped 5 bases and J dropped 5; count of bases not matched to a gene: 8. For the CDR3, the DNA is TGCGCCAGCAGAAACACAGGGGGAAGGGAGACCCAGTACTTC. It yields the protein CASRNTGGRETQYF.

The J gene is TRBJ1-6, the V gene TRBV11-2; D might be TRBD1 (6 bases). The V gene's germline CDR1 is SGHAT and CDR2 FQNNGV. The CDR3 covers 19 residues. V dropped 1 base and J dropped 4 bases, with 20 bases sitting between them. This CDR3 is CASSLVVRGAPRYNSPLHF. CDR3 in DNA: TGTGCCAGCAGCTTAGTGGTCAGGGGAGCCCCTCGTTATAATTCACCCCTCCACTTT. Together with reference TRBV11-2 and TRBJ1-6, the CDR3 gives the full variable domain: EAGVAQSPRYKIIEKRQSVAFWCNPISGHATLYWYQQILGQGPKLLIQFQNNGVVDDSQLPKDRFSAERLKGVDSTLKIQPAKLEDSAVYLCASSLVVRGAPRYNSPLHFGNGTRLTVT.

This chain joins TRBV5-4 and TRBJ1-1; 7 bases line up with TRBD1. This CDR3 region has 14 residues. The germline V gene encodes CDR1 SGHNT and CDR2 YYREEE (reference sequence). The V segment lost 4 bases and the J segment 6 bases; nucleotides outside the gene matches: 9. CDR3 nucleotides: TGTGCCAGCAGCCCGACAGGGTCGGATGCTGAAGCTTTCTTT. This codes for CASSPTGSDAEAFF.

The chain uses TRBV27 and TRBJ2-5; no clear D gene. CDR1 MNHEY and CDR2 SMNVEV come from the germline V gene (reference sequence). The CDR3 is 13 residues long. Between the trimmed V and J ends, which lost 3 bases and 5 bases, there was a span of 10 bases. The CDR3 spells CASSLGSRETQYF. DNA for the CDR3: TGTGCCAGCAGTTTGGGCAGTAGGGAGACCCAGTACTTC.

The V and J genes are TRBV6-1 and TRBJ2-1; 8 positions agree with TRBD2. Germline assignment: CDR1 MNHNS and CDR2 SASEGT. J lost 2 bases, V lost 7 bases, and 7 bases had no gene match. There are 15 residues in the CDR3. CDR3 sequence: CASNSDGGAYNEQFF. CDR3 DNA sequence: TGTGCCAGCAATTCCGACGGGGGGGCCTACAATGAGCAGTTCTTC.

This chain uses TRBV27 with TRBJ2-2; D gene ambiguous. Trimming removed 6 bases from V and 0 bases from J, with 5 bases in between. This CDR3 has 13 residues. Germline V lookup: CDR1 MNHEY, CDR2 SMNVEV (reference sequence). DNA of the CDR3: TGTGCCAGCAGAGACACGAACACCGGGGAGCTGTTTTTT. Translated, it gives CASRDTNTGELFF.

This clone was detected only once. The rearrangement uses TRBV5-1 and TRBJ1-3; D unresolved. The V gene's germline CDR1 is SGHRS and CDR2 YFSETQ. This CDR3 comprises 16 residues. V dropped 4 bases and J dropped 4 bases, with 18 bases sitting between them. CDR3 nucleotide sequence: TGCGCCAGCAGCGCCGAACCGAATTTGGGCGGAAACACCATATATTTT. Amino acids: CASSAEPNLGGNTIYF.

The chain employs TRBV6-1 and TRBJ1-3, with D possibly being TRBD1 (6 bases). The V end was cut by 8 bases, the J end by 2 bases, with 10 bases between. CDR1 MNHNS and CDR2 SASEGT come from the germline V gene. This CDR3 has 13 amino acids. In DNA, the CDR3 is TGTGCCAGCGGAGGGGGGACTGGAAACACCATATATTTT. Translated, it gives CASGGGTGNTIYF.

The chain links TRBV7-9 to TRBJ1-1; TRBD1 might be the D (6 bases). V lost 0 bases, J lost 2 bases, and 7 bases lay in between. The CDR3 is made up of 14 amino acids. Germline CDR1 and CDR2: SEHNR and FQNEAQ (reference sequence). CDR3 in DNA: TGTGCCAGCAGCTTAGCGGGGGGCAACACTGAAGCTTTCTTT. This translates into CASSLAGGNTEAFF.

V gene TRBV9 combines with J gene TRBJ2-1; 8 bases are shared with TRBD1. The length of the CDR3 is 16 residues. Looked up from germline, CDR1 is SGDLS and CDR2 is YYNGEE. With V trimmed by 4 bases and J by 5 bases, 11 bases remained unmatched. CDR3 nucleotide sequence: TGTGCCAGCAGCCACGATGGACAGGGCATTAACAATGAGCAGTTCTTC. This sequence encodes CASSHDGQGINNEQFF.

The rearrangement uses TRBV19 and TRBJ1-1, with D possibly being TRBD1 (5 bases). Trimming cost V 9 bases and J 0 bases, with 11 bases left between them. CDR1 is LNHDA and CDR2 is SQIVND in the germline V gene (reference sequence). The CDR3 loop spans 13 amino acids. The CDR3 DNA is TGTGCCAGCTCCGGGACCATGAACACTGAAGCTTTCTTT. It yields the protein CASSGTMNTEAFF.